This entry features one T cell receptor (beta chain) sequence. Its binding antigen is unknown. The data were taken from a study of cytomegalovirus exposure and HLA in healthy donors (dated by TCRdb to 2016 to 2017). Background on the whole study: An earlier analysis of some 600 of the donors reported around 280 Gb of sequence data and around 100 million unique TCR beta sequences obtained from approximately 180 million T cells. Roughly 300 gigabases of sequencing data and tens of millions of unique TCR sequences were included in an early release covering 500 to 750 HLA-typed donors. Of the 350 to 400 genotyped donors, about 80% fell in the genetic ancestry cluster associated with self-reported Caucasian donors. The aim of the study was to test whether cataloging public T cell receptors could identify signatures of past pathogen exposure. The T cell repertoires of 550 to 850 subjects were profiled by immunosequencing and related to cytomegalovirus serostatus. A separate validation cohort of roughly 110 different subjects was used in addition to the approximately 700-subject first cohort. High-throughput TCR immunosequencing, statistical association of individual TCRs with disease status, and machine learning were combined to predict cytomegalovirus infection status. To study patterns of TCR occurrence, a later analysis re-analyzed previously published TCR beta repertoires from 650 to 750 donors and added high-resolution HLA genotyping. Rather than drawing on any new phenotypic data, the later analysis identified candidate immune exposures from TCR beta sequences and the way those sequences occurred across donors. To decide whether each TCR beta V gene segment behaved as functional or pseudogenic, an earlier analysis of approximately 590 of the donors relied on high-throughput TCR beta sequencing. Donor age, sex, ethnicity and CMV serostatus were compiled alongside the repertoire data. In a later genetic analysis, genome-wide SNP genotypes for about 65% of the roughly 700 donors were used, and that subset was treated as a discovery cohort. Every discovery cohort repertoire had been produced on one sequencing platform. Both class I and class II loci were covered by HLA typing, at four-digit resolution. Typing coverage varied by locus: roughly 620-640 donors for A, B, C, DRB1 and DQB1; some 520 for DQA1; about 570 for DPA1; around 490 for DPB1. Four to six DR-DQ haplotypes were handled as single units for association and clustering, since linkage in the cohort was strong. Among approximately 370 genotyped donors of the cohort, an average of around 250,000 unique TCR beta nucleotide sequences was sequenced per donor, of which about 19% were non-productive.

The library was produced with the immunoSEQ multiplex PCR assay. For the multiplex PCR, a mixture combining 60 forward primers for TCR Vbeta segments and 13 reverse primers for TCR Jbeta segments was used. The CDR3 region of rearranged TCR beta genes was amplified from genomic DNA with a multiplex PCR assay. The amplified TCR beta libraries were sequenced on the Illumina HiSeq System as 87-base-pair reads. Concerning the study's data processing: A later analysis tallied 75 million to 95 million unique TCR beta chains across the 666 repertoires, and about 12 million of those chains were shared by two or more donors. A nearest-neighbor algorithm error-corrected the raw reads and collapsed the reads into unique sequences, merging closely related sequences to remove PCR and sequencing errors. Alignment of CDR3 sequences to IMGT reference sequences was used to assign V, D and J gene segments. For a sequence to be retained, at least a six-nucleotide match to both a V gene segment and a J gene segment was required. A rearrangement was called productive if the CDR3 had no stop codons and remained in frame with V and J, and every other rearrangement was called non-productive. CDR3 was defined by IMGT convention, running from the second conserved V-encoded cysteine to the conserved J-encoded phenylalanine. The earlier analysis of about 570 of the donors excluded any sequence lacking an unambiguous match to a single V gene segment. An earlier analysis of under 750 of the donors called V segments functional above 56.7% productive rearrangements and segregating when the between-donor standard deviation exceeded 5%. A statistical classification framework was built for diagnosing cytomegalovirus status from the catalog of TCR beta chain sequences. A later analysis assigned V and J genes by comparing TCR nucleotide sequences with IMGT/GENE-DB human TR gene sequences. Using the TCRdist pipeline, a later analysis assigned CDR3 sequences along with most-parsimonious VDJ recombination scenarios. In a later analysis, each TCR beta chain was defined by its CDR3 amino acid sequence together with its V-gene family, and reads lacking a unique V-gene family were excluded. A later analysis removed 592 highly shared, low-generation-probability nucleotide sequences to deal with suspected cross-contamination and a sequencing artifact. A later analysis calculated a clonal expansion index for each public chain from normalized within-repertoire ranks of inferred template counts. In a later analysis, generation probabilities were computed with a VDJ recombination model fitted to out-of-frame rearrangements, and the resulting probabilities were checked against IGoR. In a later analysis, TCR-TCR, TCR-HLA and TCR-CMV co-occurrence was scored with hypergeometric tests, and a repertoire-size bias correction was applied to TCR pairs. To estimate false discovery rates, a later analysis permuted the HLA or CMV assignments 20 times. In a later analysis, co-occurring TCRs were grouped with DBSCAN, and TCRdist sequence similarity was added when clustering was performed within HLA-allele-positive subsets. Repertoires with fewer than 30,000 or more than 120,000 public chains, plus five repertoires with anomalous nucleotide sharing, were excluded from co-occurrence clustering. The table was pulled from immuneACCESS by TCRdb, which kept in-frame rearrangements only. Such tables lose some clones; where checked, under half of the loss comes from unresolved V genes, and the rest has no known cause. Clone size and the V and J calls come from that table; the DNA yielded D and trimming. The table of this sample itemizes about 200,000 clones. The top ten clonotypes cover around 1.1% of the sample.

Beyond this particular receptor, the publication reports: Because HLA typing was unavailable for some donors at each locus, only the typed subset was used in association tests. Three of the identified cytomegalovirus-associated TCR beta chains were confirmed in vitro to be specific for cytomegalovirus antigens. Because counts were too low, approximately 15 rarely observed V segments, including chromosome 9 orphons, were excluded from the earlier analysis of 587 of the donors. Most TCR sequences were observed very rarely across donors, whereas some public TCRs were present in many individuals. In a later analysis, several top co-occurrence clusters were reported to appear linked to parvovirus B19, influenza, CMV and Epstein-Barr virus. Compared with equally common non-associated chains, HLA-associated TCR beta chains in a later analysis were more clonally expanded and had lower generation probabilities. CMV serostatus was the only immune exposure information available for the cohort. Because the 87-base-pair reads could not distinguish some IMGT-functional V segments, including TRBV6-2 and TRBV6-3, those segments were excluded. The study listed 164 TCR beta chains as associated with cytomegalovirus. A further reported finding was that TCR beta sequences accurately predicted the HLA-A and HLA-B alleles for most subjects in the first cohort. A later analysis found that most CMV-associated TCR beta chains appeared HLA-restricted, with HLA associations seemingly driven largely by CMV exposure. The presence/absence analyses assumed that sequencing depth was roughly uniform across donors, and that assumption may not be true. Correlated functional status among segregating V segments might be attributable to linkage disequilibrium, but an unknown experimental factor could not be ruled out. The sequencing pipeline was judged likely to have produced a cluster of highly shared sequence variants as a technical artifact. In a later analysis, some 17,000 TCR beta sequences were associated with specific HLA alleles at a false discovery rate of 0.05. The cohort was sequenced for TCR beta chains only, and without alpha or paired-chain data the features that could be detected were limited. Assigning TCR associations to individual alleles was difficult when HLA alleles, especially DR and DQ, strongly co-occurred. Broadly in line with IMGT annotations, most TCR beta V segments showed up in productive rearrangements about 87% or about 30% of the time in an earlier analysis of 450 to 750 of the donors. The classifier was reported to diagnose cytomegalovirus status with high specificity and sensitivity in both the original and validation cohorts. In a later analysis, the rate of TCR association differed among HLA loci, with DRB1 alleles having the most associated TCRs and HLA-C alleles having the fewest. The authors suggested that the approach could potentially be extended to other disease states and immunological phenotypes. In a later genetic analysis, fewer N-insertions in productive TCRs were reported among donors in an Asian-associated ancestry cluster than the approximately 670-donor mean. A later genetic analysis associated a missense DCLRE1C variant with V-gene and J-gene trimming of TCR beta chains, and an independent cohort replicated the association.

The cohort was made up of under 800 healthy bone marrow donors. At the time of sampling, every cohort member was nominally healthy, though immune exposures that went unrecorded were likely present. The donor tested CMV seropositive and was one of the 289 seropositive cohort members. A peripheral blood sample was provided by each donor, and peripheral blood mononuclear cells were used for TCR beta sequencing. Genomic DNA extraction from the blood cell samples was performed with the Qiagen DNeasy Blood Extraction Kit. CDR1 and CDR2 are drawn from the germline V gene: MDHEN, SYDVKM. There are 15 amino acids in the CDR3, from cysteine to phenylalanine inclusive. The entry retains the CDR3 DNA only, 45 bases that are in frame from base 1. The V and J ends are trimmed by 1 base and 3 bases, leaving 12 bases between them.

This clonotype was obtained from a girl aged 2 to 10 in good health and CMV-seropositive. This sequence uses TRBV28 and TRBJ2-5; the D gene is not confidently resolved. Specimen: PBMCs. The nucleotides are TGTGCCAGCAGTTTATTTCCCGAACTAAAAGAGACCCAGTACTTC. Its coded protein is CASSLFPELKETQYF.